The clone carrying this T cell receptor (beta chain) was detected a few times. The sample is drawn from a study of CD8+ T cells in alopecia areata. Treatment indicated: oral pan-JAK inhibitor, 5-10 mg twice daily. Germline V gene data show CDR1 as SGHRS and CDR2 as YFSETQ. V was clipped by 0 bases and J by 7 bases, with 10 bases between them. The CDR3 extends over 13 amino acids. TCR sequencing used cDNA made by reverse transcription of extracted RNA. Clones were sequenced by immunoSEQ multiplex PCR, and TCRdb holds only the in-frame ones, with some missing. The sample lists 200,000 or so clones, roughly two fifths occurring once.

Sequencing was performed on CD4+ T cells sorted from blood, taken around week 31, from a patient treated with tofacitinib. The genes are TRBV5-1 and TRBJ1-2; the D is unclear. The sequence was collected from a human donor with alopecia areata. The CDR3 nucleotides are TGCGCCAGCAGCTTGGGTCAGGAGTTTGGCTACACCTTC. This translates into CASSLGQEFGYTF. Full variable domain (rest looked up from reference TRBV5-1 and TRBJ1-2): KAGVTQTPRYLIKTRGQQVTLSCSPISGHRSVSWYQQTPGQGLQFLFEYFSETQRNKGNFPGRFSGRQFSNSRSEMNVSTLELGDSALYLCASSLGQEFGYTFGSGTRLTVV.